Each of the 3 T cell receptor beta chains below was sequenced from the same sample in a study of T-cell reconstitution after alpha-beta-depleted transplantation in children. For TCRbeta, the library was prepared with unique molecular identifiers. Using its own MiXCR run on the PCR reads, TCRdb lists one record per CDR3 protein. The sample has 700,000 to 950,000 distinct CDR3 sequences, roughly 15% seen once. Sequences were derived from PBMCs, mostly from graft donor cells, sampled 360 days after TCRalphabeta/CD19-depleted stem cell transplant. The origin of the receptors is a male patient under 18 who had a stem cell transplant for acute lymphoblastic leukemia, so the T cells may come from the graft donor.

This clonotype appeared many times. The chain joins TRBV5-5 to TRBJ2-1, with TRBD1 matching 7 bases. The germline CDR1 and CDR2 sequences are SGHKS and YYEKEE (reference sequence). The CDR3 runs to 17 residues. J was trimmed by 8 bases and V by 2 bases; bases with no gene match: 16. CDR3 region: CASSFLGGGLLSDEQFF. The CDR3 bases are TGTGCCAGCAGCTTTTTAGGGGGCGGGTTACTCTCCGATGAGCAGTTCTTC.

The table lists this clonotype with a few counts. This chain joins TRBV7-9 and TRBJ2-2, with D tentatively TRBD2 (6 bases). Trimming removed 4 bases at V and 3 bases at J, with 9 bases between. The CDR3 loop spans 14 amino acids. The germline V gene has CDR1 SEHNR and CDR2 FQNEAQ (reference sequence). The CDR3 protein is CASSSSVYTGELFF. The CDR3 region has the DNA TGTGCCAGCAGCTCTAGCGTGTACACCGGGGAGCTGTTTTTT.

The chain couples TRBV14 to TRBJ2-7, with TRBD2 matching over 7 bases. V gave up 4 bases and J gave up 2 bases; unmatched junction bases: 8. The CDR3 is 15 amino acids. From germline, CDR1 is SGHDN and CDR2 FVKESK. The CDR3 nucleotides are TGTGCCAGCAGCCCCTGGGGCGGGAGACCCTACGAGCAGTACTTC. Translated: CASSPWGGRPYEQYF. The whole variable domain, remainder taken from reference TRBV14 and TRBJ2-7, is EAGVTQFPSHSVIEKGQTVTLRCDPISGHDNLYWYRRVMGKEIKFLLHFVKESKQDESGMPNNRFLAERTGGTYSTLKVQPAELEDSGVYFCASSPWGGRPYEQYFGPGTRLTVT.